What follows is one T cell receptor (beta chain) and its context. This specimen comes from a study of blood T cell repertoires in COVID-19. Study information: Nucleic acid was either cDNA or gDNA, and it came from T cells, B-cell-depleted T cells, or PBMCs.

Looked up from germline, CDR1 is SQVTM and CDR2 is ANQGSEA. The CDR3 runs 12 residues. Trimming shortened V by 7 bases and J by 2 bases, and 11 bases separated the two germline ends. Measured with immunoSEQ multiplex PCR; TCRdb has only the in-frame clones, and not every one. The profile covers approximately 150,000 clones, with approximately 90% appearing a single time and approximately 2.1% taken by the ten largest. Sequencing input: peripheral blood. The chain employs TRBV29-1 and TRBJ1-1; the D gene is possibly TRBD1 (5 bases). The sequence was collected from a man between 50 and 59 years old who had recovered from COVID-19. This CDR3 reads CSAKQVNTEAFF. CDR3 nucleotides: TGCAGCGCGAAACAGGTTAACACTGAAGCTTTCTTT.